What follows are 3 T cell receptor beta chains derived from one specimen sequenced in a study of T cells in Graves' hyperthyroidism and ophthalmopathy. RNA transcripts gave rise to amplified TCR beta CDR3 regions. Initially, a first-round RT-PCR of the TCR CDR3 employed the HTBI primer set. TCRdb processed the multiplex PCR reads anew with MiXCR; each CDR3 protein has one entry. The data show approximately 400,000 distinct CDR3 sequences, about a sixth seen once. Sequencing was done on a sample of blood. Receptors originate from a woman aged 18-35 years with Graves' hyperthyroidism.

The rearrangement links TRBV4-3 to TRBJ1-1, with D uncertain. Germline CDR1 is LGHNA and CDR2 is YSLEER. The V end was cut by 0 bases, the J end by 4 bases, with 12 bases between. This CDR3 has 15 amino acids. In nucleotides, the CDR3 is TGCGCCAGCAGCCAAGATCCCGGGATTGGCACTGAAGCTTTCTTT. Residues: CASSQDPGIGTEAFF.

The table lists this clonotype with a few counts. The chain links TRBV14 to TRBJ2-1; no clear D. Trimming pared 0 bases from V and 14 bases from J, leaving 11 bases between. The CDR3 spans 12 residues. Germline assignment: CDR1 SGHDN and CDR2 FVKESK. The CDR3 DNA sequence: TGTGCCAGCAGCCAAGATTGGAGCCCCGAGTTCTTC. This encodes CASSQDWSPEFF.

In this sample, this clonotype turned up a few times. The chain recombines TRBV25-1 with TRBJ2-1, with 14 bases aligning to TRBD2. CDR1 is MGHDK and CDR2 is SYGVNS in the germline V gene. V trimming: 4 bases; J trimming: 8 bases; junction bases outside the gene matches: 7. CDR3 length equals 16 residues. CDR3 protein: CASSGRTSGRSHEQFF. The CDR3 DNA sequence: TGTGCCAGCAGTGGAAGGACTAGCGGGAGGAGTCATGAGCAGTTCTTC.